These T cell receptor beta chains were read from a single sample in a study of blood T cell repertoires in COVID-19. Repertoires were generated with immunoSEQ multiplex PCR, while TCRdb's copy carries only in-frame clones and drops some. The table has about 140,000 clones, around 87% seen once. The sample taken for sequencing was PBMCs or T cells enriched from blood (not recorded which). All receptors come from a man aged 60-69 years who had recovered from COVID-19. Both conserved end residues are part of each CDR3. Fields, in order: J gene, D gene, V gene, clone size, CDR3 protein, CDR3 DNA. D genes are given only for firm matches. Clone sizes are given selectively: once, few, many, or a class where the clone is expanded.

TRBJ1-2	-	TRBV2	-	CASSQDPGSTYGYTF	TGTGCCAGCAGTCAAGACCCAGGGTCTACTTATGGCTACACCTTC
TRBJ2-7	TRBD2	TRBV27	-	CASSPWASGSYEQYF	TGTGCCAGCAGTCCTTGGGCTAGCGGGAGCTACGAGCAGTACTTC
TRBJ1-1	-	TRBV30	-	CAWKYNWGDSEAFF	TGTGCCTGGAAATACAACTGGGGAGACTCTGAAGCTTTCTTT
TRBJ2-7	-	TRBV10-3	-	CAISESVFYEQYF	TGTGCCATCAGTGAGTCTGTATTTTACGAGCAGTACTTC
TRBJ2-2	-	TRBV7-3	once	CASSLTGNRLLGELFF	TGTGCCAGCAGCTTAACGGGGAACAGGCTGTTAGGGGAGCTGTTTTTT
TRBJ2-3	-	TRBV9	-	CASSAHWGDTQYF	TGTGCCAGCAGCGCCCACTGGGGCGATACGCAGTATTTT
TRBJ2-1	TRBD1	TRBV5-4	-	CASSFSTGGEWESSYNEQFF	TGTGCCAGCAGCTTTTCGACAGGGGGCGAGTGGGAAAGCTCCTACAATGAGCAGTTCTTC
TRBJ2-3	-	TRBV6-6	-	CASSYVTVTDTQYF	TGTGCCAGCAGTTACGTGACAGTGACAGATACGCAGTATTTT
TRBJ2-7	-	TRBV18	-	CASSEENQYEQYF	TGTGCCAGCTCGGAGGAGAACCAATACGAGCAGTACTTC
TRBJ1-2	-	TRBV10-3	-	CATPGPGGYGYTF	TGTGCCACCCCAGGCCCCGGGGGCTATGGCTACACCTTC
TRBJ2-2	TRBD2	TRBV2	-	CASSALAGVATGELFF	TGTGCCAGCAGTGCCCTAGCGGGAGTTGCAACCGGGGAGCTGTTTTTT
TRBJ1-6	-	TRBV5-1	-	CASGGEAGNSPLHF	TGCGCCAGCGGGGGGGAGGCAGGAAATTCACCCCTCCACTTT
TRBJ2-1	TRBD2	TRBV28	-	CASSLPLSGTLYNEQFF	TGTGCCAGCAGTTTACCGCTTAGCGGGACCCTCTACAATGAGCAGTTCTTC
TRBJ2-7	TRBD2	TRBV2	-	CASSRGTSGSYEQYF	TGTGCCAGCAGTAGAGGGACTAGCGGATCCTACGAGCAGTACTTC
TRBJ2-2	TRBD1	TRBV29-1	-	CSVETGTGGPGELFF	TGCAGCGTAGAAACCGGGACAGGGGGCCCCGGGGAGCTGTTTTTT
TRBJ1-6	-	TRBV11-2	few	CASSSLQKTNSPLHF	TGTGCCAGCAGCTCCCTACAGAAGACTAATTCACCCCTCCACTTT
TRBJ1-5	-	TRBV5-4	-	CASSPGREQPQHF	TGTGCCAGCAGCCCGGGAAGGGAGCAGCCCCAGCATTTT
TRBJ2-3	-	TRBV9	-	CASSVGPGQQGADTQYF	TGTGCCAGCAGCGTGGGCCCTGGACAACAGGGCGCAGATACGCAGTATTTT
TRBJ1-5	TRBD1	TRBV4-1	-	CASSQAGKGGYQPQHF	TGCGCCAGCAGCCAAGCAGGGAAAGGGGGCTATCAGCCCCAGCATTTT
TRBJ2-7	TRBD1	TRBV2	-	CASSPESGGYEQYF	TGTGCCAGCAGCCCAGAGTCAGGGGGCTACGAGCAGTACTTC
TRBJ1-5	-	TRBV25-1	few	CASSDSANQPQHF	TGTGCCAGCAGTGATTCAGCGAATCAGCCCCAGCATTTT
TRBJ2-7	-	TRBV28	-	CASSGQSEQYF	TGTGCCAGCAGTGGCCAATCGGAGCAGTACTTC
TRBJ2-2	-	TRBV5-4	once	CASSWTQNTGELFF	TGTGCCAGCAGTTGGACACAGAACACCGGGGAGCTGTTTTTT
TRBJ1-5	-	TRBV4-1	once	CASSQDGGDQPQHF	TGCGCCAGCAGCCAAGATGGGGGGGATCAGCCCCAGCATTTT
TRBJ1-1	-	TRBV28	-	CASSLAGRGTEAFF	TGTGCCAGCAGTTTAGCAGGGAGGGGCACTGAAGCTTTCTTT
TRBJ1-3	-	TRBV3-1/TRBV3-2	once	CASSQGHRSGNTIYF	TGTGCCAGCAGCCAGGGTCACAGGTCTGGAAACACCATATATTTT
TRBJ2-7	-	TRBV29-1	once	CSVEDFQGLGEQYF	TGCAGCGTTGAAGATTTCCAGGGCCTGGGCGAGCAGTACTTC
TRBJ1-1	-	TRBV5-1	-	CASSLTGGGEAFF	TGCGCCAGCAGCTTGACCGGTGGTGGTGAAGCTTTCTTT
TRBJ1-4	TRBD1	TRBV30	-	CASPDGTGAEKLFF	TGTGCCAGCCCTGACGGGACAGGGGCTGAAAAACTGTTTTTT
TRBJ1-5	-	TRBV28	-	CASGVVGQPQHF	TGTGCCAGCGGAGTGGTTGGTCAGCCCCAGCATTTT
TRBJ1-5	TRBD1	TRBV30	-	CAQGQGDDQPQHF	TGTGCCCAGGGACAGGGTGATGATCAGCCCCAGCATTTT
TRBJ1-4	-	TRBV7-9	-	CASSYGGLSTNEKLFF	TGTGCCAGCAGCTACGGTGGGCTCTCAACTAATGAAAAACTGTTTTTT
TRBJ2-7	-	TRBV5-4	-	CASSFLARNEQYF	TGTGCCAGCAGCTTCCTAGCGAGGAACGAGCAGTACTTC
TRBJ1-2	-	TRBV2	-	CASSERRQWIYGYTF	TGTGCCAGCAGTGAAAGGCGACAGTGGATCTATGGCTACACCTTC